The clone carrying this T cell receptor delta chain has a handful of counts. A read error likely explains this, since a far larger clone differs by one base. At the DNA level, this CDR3 is encoded by other sequences in the same sample as well. This sample was taken from a study of gamma-delta chains in newborns, infants, children. Study-wide background: Polyclonal expansion of innate γδ T cells after birth follows microbial exposure.

TCRdb applied CATT to the reads for clone calling. The sample yields 5,600 or so delta-chain clones, approximately 1.9% seen once. In germline, CDR1 is GEAIGNYY, CDR2 EKD. The CDR3 contains 14 residues. This chain joins TRDV2 and TRDJ2; 8 bases line up with TRDD3. Sequenced material: blood. The clonotype originates from a child who was a newborn, infant or young child, either healthy, febrile or measles-vaccinated (not recorded which). For the CDR3, the DNA is TGTGCCTGCGACACCGTGGGGGATACAGCACAACTCTTCTTT. This sequence encodes CACDTVGDTAQLFF.